Listed here are 22 T cell receptor beta chains from one sample, sequenced in a study of T cells in Graves' hyperthyroidism and ophthalmopathy (dated by TCRdb to about 2019). Preparation of the library involved multiplex PCR. The sequencing machine was an Illumina HiSeq 2000. TCR beta CDR3 regions were amplified from RNA transcripts. The first round of RT-PCR for the TCR CDR3 was performed with the HTBI primer set and the Qiagen OneStep RT-PCR kit. The public reads were reanalyzed by TCRdb: fastp trimming at Q25, MiXCR alignment, in-frame beta chains only. Each CDR3 protein gets just one entry, which takes the most common genes and DNA from the rows behind it. This sample holds approximately 300,000 distinct CDR3 sequences; 16% were observed only once. The ten largest clones capture approximately 31% of the sample. The specimen sequenced was blood. The receptors derive from a man aged 30-40 years with Graves' hyperthyroidism.

This clonotype has a count of ten or more. The V call is TRBV12-3 or TRBV12-4, the J call TRBJ2-7; TRBD1 might be the D (5 bases). V gave up 3 bases and J gave up 0 bases, with 9 bases separating them. This CDR3 region has 14 residues. CDR3 sequence (DNA): TGTGCCAGCAGTTTTGGGGCTGCCTCCTACGAGCAGTACTTC. Translated, it gives CASSFGAASYEQYF.

This clonotype was recorded at least ten times. CDR3 residues: CASRGRRNEKLFF. CDR3 DNA: TGTGCCAGCAGGGGACGGCGGAATGAAAAACTGTTTTTT. The rearrangement links TRBV27 to TRBJ1-4, with a possible D match to TRBD1 (5 bases). From germline, CDR1 is MNHEY and CDR2 SMNVEV (reference sequence). Between the trimmed V and J ends, which lost 6 bases and 5 bases, there was a span of 10 bases. The CDR3 extends over 13 amino acids.

This clonotype has just a few counts. The chain combines TRBV10-3 with TRBJ2-2; maybe TRBD1 (6 bases). The CDR3 spans 16 residues. Trimming left V 4 bases short and J 4 bases short, with 16 bases between. Germline V gene lookup returns CDR1 ENHRY and CDR2 SYGVKD. Here the CDR3 reads CAISGPLDSPTGELFF. DNA for the CDR3: TGTGCCATCAGTGGACCACTGGACAGCCCCACCGGGGAGCTGTTTTTT.

This clonotype has a handful of counts. The chain has TRBV5-1 and TRBJ1-4; 8 bases are shared with TRBD1. The CDR3 contains 14 residues. V lost 5 bases to trimming and J lost 7 bases; unmatched junction nucleotides: 7. The V gene's germline CDR1 is SGHRS and CDR2 YFSETQ. The CDR3 DNA follows: TGCGCCAGCAGTCCCGACAGGGGCTTTGAAAAACTGTTTTTT. This codes for CASSPDRGFEKLFF.

The chain joins TRBV19 to TRBJ1-4; D unresolved. The germline CDR1 and CDR2 sequences are LNHDA and SQIVND (reference sequence). Trimming removed 7 bases at V and 0 bases at J, with 12 bases between. The CDR3 sequence is 15 residues long. In DNA form, the CDR3 reads TGTGCCAGTACGACCAGGACTGCAACTAATGAAAAACTGTTTTTT. This translates into CASTTRTATNEKLFF.

This clonotype was counted ten times or more. The chain links TRBV11-2 to TRBJ1-1, with 7 bases aligning to TRBD1. J gave up 3 bases and V 5 bases, and 12 bases lay outside the gene matches. The CDR3 extends over 16 amino acids. CDR1 is SGHAT, CDR2 FQNNGV, per germline. Written as DNA, the CDR3 is TGTGCCAGCAGCCCGAGGACAGGTTTTGTCGACACTGAAGCTTTCTTT. As protein: CASSPRTGFVDTEAFF.

This sequence joins TRBV5-1 and TRBJ1-1, with 12 bases that match TRBD1. V trimming: 5 bases; J trimming: 4 bases; junction bases outside the gene matches: 12. This CDR3 comprises 17 residues. From germline, CDR1 is SGHRS and CDR2 YFSETQ. The CDR3 nucleotides read TGCGCCAGCAGAAATCCGGGACAGGGGGCGCCGGGCACTGAAGCTTTCTTT. This translates into CASRNPGQGAPGTEAFF.

The genes are TRBV6-1 and TRBJ1-1; 7 nucleotides match TRBD1. The CDR3 sequence is 15 residues long. V was pared by 11 bases and J by 5 bases, with 17 bases of the junction left unmatched. Germline CDR1 reads MNHNS; CDR2 reads SASEGT. CDR3 region: CARPEADREGTEAFF. CDR3 nucleotide sequence: TGTGCCCGCCCAGAGGCCGACAGGGAGGGGACTGAAGCTTTCTTT.

This clonotype was observed many times. This rearrangement joins TRBV24-1 to TRBJ1-1, with unresolved D. V lost 10 bases and J lost 2, with 16 bases in between. In germline, CDR1 is KGHDR, CDR2 SFDVKD. The CDR3 runs 14 residues. The CDR3 DNA reads TGTGCCACGATGGCCGGCGGCGGAAACACTGAAGCTTTCTTT. Encoded protein: CATMAGGGNTEAFF.

This clonotype was counted only a few times. The chain carries TRBV12-3 or TRBV12-4 and TRBJ2-1; 10 positions agree with TRBD2. V was clipped by 6 bases and J by 6 bases; unmatched bases: 8. This CDR3 is 15 amino acids long. Written as DNA, the CDR3 is TGTGCCAGCAGCCTAGCGGGAGCTCAGGGCAATGAGCAGTTCTTC. Translated: CASSLAGAQGNEQFF.

There are many counts of this clonotype. The chain links TRBV6-1 to TRBJ1-5, with no clear D. The V end was cut by 2 bases, the J end by 0 bases, with 8 bases between. Looked up from germline, CDR1 is MNHNS and CDR2 is SASEGT. CDR3 length: 15 amino acids. CDR3 nucleotides: TGTGCCAGCAGTGAAACGGACTATAGCAATCAGCCCCAGCATTTT. It specifies CASSETDYSNQPQHF.

With respect to this clonotype: A read error may be the cause here, since a much bigger clone is one base away. V usage is TRBV11-3 and J usage is TRBJ2-7; D is perhaps TRBD2 (6 bases). V lost 4 bases to trimming and J lost 9 bases, with 16 bases between them. CDR1 is SGHNT, CDR2 YENEEA, per germline. This CDR3 region has 13 residues. CDR3 protein: CASSSPDLEGQYF. For the CDR3, the DNA is TGTGCCAGCAGCTCCCCGGACCTGGAGGGGCAGTACTTC.

This clonotype was found a few times. The chain carries TRBV5-4 and TRBJ1-1; the D is unclear. This CDR3 comprises 13 residues. Germline V CDR1 and CDR2: SGHNT, YYREEE (reference sequence). The V end was cut by 4 bases, the J end by 4 bases, with 11 bases between. CDR3 sequence (DNA): TGTGCCAGCAGCCCGTTTAGCGGCACTGAAGCTTTCTTT. This translates into CASSPFSGTEAFF.

The sample holds many counts of this clonotype. V usage is TRBV5-5 and J usage is TRBJ1-2; D ambiguous. This CDR3 has 15 residues. Germline V gives CDR1 SGHKS, CDR2 YYEKEE (reference sequence). The V end lost 0 bases, the J end lost 1 base, and 10 bases lay between the germline ends. CDR3 sequence: CASSLGAGINYGYTF. CDR3 nucleotides: TGTGCCAGCAGCTTGGGAGCGGGAATTAACTATGGCTACACCTTC.

This clonotype has a count of ten or more. The chain is built from TRBV5-1 and TRBJ2-7; D not resolved. The CDR3 covers 12 residues. V shed 3 bases and J shed 6 bases, with 10 bases lying between them. Germline CDR1 reads SGHRS; CDR2 reads YFSETQ. CDR3 bases: TGCGCCAGCAGCTCCACCGACCGCGAGCAGTACTTC. Its translation is CASSSTDREQYF.

The chain recombines TRBV6-4 with TRBJ1-2, with D unclear. Trimming took 2 bases from V and 4 from J, leaving 8 bases between them. Germline V lookup: CDR1 MRHNA, CDR2 SNTAGT. The CDR3 length is 13 residues. In nucleotides, the CDR3 is TGTGCCAGCAGTGACGATAATGGCTATGGCTACACCTTC. This translates into CASSDDNGYGYTF.

The genes are TRBV6-1 and TRBJ2-3; D unresolved. V was clipped by 6 bases and J by 4 bases, with 11 bases between them. The germline CDR1 and CDR2 sequences are MNHNS and SASEGT. The CDR3 is made up of 13 amino acids. In nucleotides, the CDR3 is TGTGCCAGCAGCAAGCTTCGAGCAGATACGCAGTATTTT. It is translated as CASSKLRADTQYF.

This clonotype was seen ten or more times. DNA for the CDR3: TGTGCCAGCTCACAGGAGGATCAGCCCCAGCATTTT. It is translated as CASSQEDQPQHF. J is TRBJ1-5 and V is TRBV18; no definite D call. The V gene's germline CDR1 is KGHSH and CDR2 LQKENI. Trimming took 4 bases from V and 5 from J, leaving 6 bases between them. The CDR3 spans 12 residues. Looking up the rest from reference TRBV18 and TRBJ1-5 gives the full variable domain: NAGVMQNPRHLVRRRGQEARLRCSPMKGHSHVYWYRQLPEEGLKFMVYLQKENIIDESGMPKERFSAEFPKEGPSILRIQQVVRGDSAAYFCASSQEDQPQHFGDGTRLSIL.

This clonotype was seen ten or more times. The chain carries TRBV7-9 and TRBJ2-7, with D perhaps TRBD1 (5 bases). This CDR3 is 15 amino acids long. Trimming removed 4 bases at V and 2 bases at J, with 15 bases between. Germline CDR1 and CDR2: SEHNR and FQNEAQ (reference sequence). The chain's CDR3 is CASSSMVGAAYEQYF. The CDR3 DNA reads as TGTGCCAGCAGCTCCATGGTAGGGGCGGCCTACGAGCAGTACTTC.

Only a few counts were recorded for this clonotype. J is TRBJ2-1 and V is TRBV15; perhaps TRBD1 as D (6 bases). V was pared by 0 bases and J by 6 bases, with 12 bases between. The CDR3 loop spans 15 amino acids. CDR1 is LNHNV and CDR2 is YYDKDF in the germline V gene (reference sequence). CDR3 nucleotides: TGTGCCACCAGCAGAGACAGGGGAGCGGTCAATGAGCAGTTCTTC. Translating it yields CATSRDRGAVNEQFF.

Points on this clonotype: A clone one base away is much larger, so this may be a read error. This CDR3 fails to terminate in the conserved phenylalanine or tryptophan, so it likely reflects a read error. The rearrangement uses TRBV2 and TRBJ2-7; 9 positions match TRBD1. The CDR3 has 13 amino acids. CDR1 and CDR2 (germline): SNHLY, FYNNEI. J was trimmed by 8 bases and V by 6 bases; bases with no gene match: 8. CDR3 nucleotides: TGTGCCAGCAGCACAGGGGGCTTTTGGCAGCAGTACCTC. Residues: CASSTGGFWQQYL.

This clonotype was counted many times. The chain joins TRBV11-2 to TRBJ1-2; TRBD1 is a possible D gene (5 bases). Trimming left V 1 base short and J 8 bases short, with 17 bases between. CDR1 is SGHAT, CDR2 FQNNGV, per germline. The CDR3 runs 15 residues. CDR3 residues: CASSLAGTGRRGYTF. The CDR3 nucleotides read TGTGCCAGCAGCTTAGCGGGTACGGGGCGCAGGGGCTACACCTTC.